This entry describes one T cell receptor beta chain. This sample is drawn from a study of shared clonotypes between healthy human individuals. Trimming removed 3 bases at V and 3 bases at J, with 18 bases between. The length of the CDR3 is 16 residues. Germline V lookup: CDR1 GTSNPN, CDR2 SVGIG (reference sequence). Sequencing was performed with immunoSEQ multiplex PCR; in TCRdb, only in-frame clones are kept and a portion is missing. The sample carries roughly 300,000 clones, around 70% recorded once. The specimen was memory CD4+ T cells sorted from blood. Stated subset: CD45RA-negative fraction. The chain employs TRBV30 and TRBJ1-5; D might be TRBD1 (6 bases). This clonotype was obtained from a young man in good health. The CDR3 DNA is TGTGCCTGGAGCCTCCGGACGGCAGGGGTCAATCAGCCCCAGCATTTT. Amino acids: CAWSLRTAGVNQPQHF.